A single count supports the clone carrying this T cell receptor beta chain. What it recognizes is unknown. Researchers ran the PCR with 60 Vbeta and 13 Jbeta primers. Study processing details: Unique TCR beta chains numbered around 75 million in a later analysis, with around 11 million shared. Sequencing used immunoSEQ multiplex PCR; TCRdb keeps in-frame clones, though not all of them. That table is the source of V, J and clone size, and D and trimming were worked out from the DNA. The table records about 180,000 clones, about 82% of them present only once. The germline V gene has CDR1 SGHRS and CDR2 YFSETQ. The V end was cut by 0 bases, the J end by 2 bases, with 11 bases between. This CDR3 is 15 amino acids long. This sample stems from a study of cytomegalovirus exposure and HLA in healthy donors. Regarding the study as a whole: Later analysis found that TCR beta chains associated with HLA were more clonally expanded than other, equally common chains. Some segments of the V type, notably TRBV6-2 and TRBV6-3, were excluded as indistinguishable.

Sequencing was performed on PBMCs. The TCR comes from a woman younger than 45 in good health and CMV-seronegative. This chain links TRBV5-1 with TRBJ2-5, with D unresolved. CDR3 amino acids: CASSLVSPTQETQYF. DNA for the CDR3: TGCGCCAGCAGCTTGGTTAGCCCCACTCAAGAGACCCAGTACTTC.